The 15 T cell receptor beta chains below come from one sample, sequenced in a study of early T cells in non-severe SARS-CoV-2 infection (dated by TCRdb to the early 2020s). The library was built by means of 5' RACE. Sequencing took place on a NextSeq 500. Starting from the raw public reads, TCRdb applied fastp trimming at Q25, assembled clones with MiXCR and retained in-frame beta chains. Here each entry gathers all rows of one CDR3 protein and keeps the most common genes and DNA. Recorded for this sample are 55,000 to 75,000 distinct CDR3 sequences; over 9% of them occurred a single time. 3.5% to 5% of the sample is in the top ten clones. The specimen was whole blood. The receptors here all came from an adult who was a healthcare worker with PCR-confirmed SARS-CoV-2 infection or an uninfected control (not recorded which).

This clonotype has a count of ten or more. The chain is built from TRBV29-1 and TRBJ2-1; TRBD2 is a possible D gene (5 bases). This CDR3 comprises 10 residues. Germline lookup yields CDR1 SQVTM and CDR2 ANQGSEA. V was shortened by 5 bases and J by 10 bases, with 9 bases between the two germline ends. CDR3: CSVLRGEQFF. DNA for the CDR3: TGCAGCGTTCTCCGGGGAGAGCAGTTCTTC.

There are a few counts of this clonotype. In DNA form, the CDR3 reads TGTGCCATCAGTGAGAGGGAGACCCAGTACTTC. It is translated as CAISERETQYF. V usage is TRBV10-3 and J usage is TRBJ2-5; D gene uncertain. The V and J ends lost 2 bases and 5 bases respectively, with 3 bases between them. The CDR3 sequence is 11 residues long. CDR1 ENHRY and CDR2 SYGVKD come from the germline V gene.

This sequence joins TRBV10-3 and TRBJ1-6, with 8 positions matching TRBD1. V dropped 2 bases and J dropped 5; count of bases not matched to a gene: 5. Germline values: CDR1 ENHRY, CDR2 SYGVKD. The CDR3 covers 16 residues. The CDR3 region has the DNA TGTGCCATCAGTGAGGACAGGGGATCTAATAATTCACCCCTCCACTTT. Translating it yields CAISEDRGSNNSPLHF.

The gene calls are TRBV7-2 and TRBJ2-1; 12 bases are shared with TRBD2. The CDR3 totals 15 residues. Germline assignment: CDR1 SGHTA and CDR2 FQGNSA. V lost 5 bases to trimming and J lost 4 bases; unmatched junction nucleotides: 3. The CDR3 DNA follows: TGTGCCAGCAGCGTCACTAGCGGGGGGTACAATGAGCAGTTCTTC. This encodes CASSVTSGGYNEQFF.

The chain joins TRBV24-1 to TRBJ2-1; unclear D gene. This CDR3 has 14 residues. CDR1 and CDR2 from the germline V gene are KGHDR and SFDVKD. Trimming took off 3 bases at V and 2 bases at J, with 7 bases between the two ends. The CDR3, as DNA: TGTGCCACCAGTGATCAAGCTCCCTACAATGAGCAGTTCTTC. It codes for CATSDQAPYNEQFF.

This clonotype has at least ten counts. V usage is TRBV6-6 and J usage is TRBJ2-7; 11 positions agree with TRBD1. Germline CDR1 and CDR2: MNHNY and SVGAGI (reference sequence). The V and J ends lost 4 bases and 4 bases, in that order; junction bases with no gene match: 9. This CDR3 is 16 amino acids long. The CDR3 region is CASSSHGQGASYEQYF. CDR3 nucleotides: TGTGCCAGCAGTTCGCACGGACAGGGGGCTTCTTACGAGCAGTACTTC.

This clonotype is labeled medium-sized. The chain uses TRBV20-1 and TRBJ2-5, with 9 bases fitting TRBD2. Germline V gene data show CDR1 as DFQATT and CDR2 as SNEGSKA (reference sequence). The CDR3 is 15 amino acids. The junction had 8 bases not matched to a gene; V was cut back by 5 bases and J by 1 base. The CDR3 protein is CSAVKAGGAQETQYF. In nucleotides, the CDR3 is TGCAGTGCTGTTAAGGCGGGAGGGGCCCAAGAGACCCAGTACTTC.

This chain's CDR3 is CASSLGVGRTGELFF. CDR3 DNA: TGCGCCAGCAGCCTAGGTGTTGGTCGGACCGGGGAGCTGTTTTTT. The chain joins TRBV5-1 to TRBJ2-2; D ambiguous. The CDR3 runs to 15 residues. Trimming took 4 bases from V and 5 from J, leaving 15 bases between them. The germline V gene encodes CDR1 SGHRS and CDR2 YFSETQ.

A remark on this clonotype: The DNA is omitted, as the CDR3 cannot be located on it reliably, and the CDR3 follows TCRdb's listing. V is TRBV6-6 and J is TRBJ1-1. The CDR3 adds up to 14 amino acids, both ends counted. Per the germline V gene, CDR1 is MNHNY and CDR2 is SVGAGI (reference sequence). The CDR3 protein is CASSSSRKNTEAFF.

Relative to its sample, this clonotype is medium-sized. This chain connects TRBV29-1 to TRBJ2-5; TRBD2 matches 7 bases. The germline CDR1 and CDR2 sequences are SQVTM and ANQGSEA. V shed 7 bases and J 4 bases; nucleotides not matched to a gene: 6. This CDR3 contains 12 residues. The CDR3 DNA follows: TGCAGCGGCGGGGCTAGCGGAGAGACCCAGTACTTC. Its protein product is CSGGASGETQYF.

This clonotype was seen ten or more times. In DNA form, the CDR3 reads TGTGCCAGCTCACGTCTAGCGGGAAGTCCAGAGACCCAGTACTTC. Amino acid sequence: CASSRLAGSPETQYF. V gene TRBV18 combines with J gene TRBJ2-5; TRBD2 matches at 9 bases. Germline V gives CDR1 KGHSH, CDR2 LQKENI. This CDR3 is 15 amino acids long. The junction had 7 bases not matched to a gene; V was cut back by 4 bases and J by 4 bases.

This clonotype showed up just a few times. The chain carries TRBV12-3 or TRBV12-4 and TRBJ1-6, with D tentatively TRBD1 (5 bases). V shed 6 bases and J shed 10 bases, with 13 bases lying between them. There are 13 residues in the CDR3. Here the CDR3 DNA reads TGTGCCAGCAGACCCGGGGGGGAATCACCCCTCCACTTT. This gives the protein CASRPGGESPLHF.

This clonotype has just a few counts. The chain combines TRBV7-2 with TRBJ2-1; D is possibly TRBD2 (5 bases). Germline CDR1 is SGHTA and CDR2 is FQGNSA. This CDR3 is 16 amino acids long. V lost 5 bases and J lost 0, with 14 bases in between. The CDR3 DNA sequence: TGTGCCAGCAGCCTCTCTGTAGCGAGCTCCTACAATGAGCAGTTCTTC. Its protein product is CASSLSVASSYNEQFF.

This rearrangement joins TRBV9 to TRBJ1-1; D remains unclear. V was trimmed by 2 bases and J by 5 bases, leaving 10 bases between them. Germline loops: CDR1 SGDLS, CDR2 YYNGEE. This CDR3 has 13 residues. The CDR3: CASSVRPQTEAFF. Here the CDR3 DNA reads TGTGCCAGCAGCGTGCGTCCGCAGACTGAAGCTTTCTTT.

There are a few counts of this clonotype. In nucleotides, the CDR3 is TGTGCCAGCAGTTATACCCGGGACATTCAGGAGCAGTTCTTC. It specifies CASSYTRDIQEQFF. The chain links TRBV2 to TRBJ2-1; tentatively, D is TRBD1 (6 bases). The V end was cut by 5 bases, the J end by 10 bases, with 18 bases between. The CDR3 is made up of 14 amino acids. Germline V lookup: CDR1 SNHLY, CDR2 FYNNEI.